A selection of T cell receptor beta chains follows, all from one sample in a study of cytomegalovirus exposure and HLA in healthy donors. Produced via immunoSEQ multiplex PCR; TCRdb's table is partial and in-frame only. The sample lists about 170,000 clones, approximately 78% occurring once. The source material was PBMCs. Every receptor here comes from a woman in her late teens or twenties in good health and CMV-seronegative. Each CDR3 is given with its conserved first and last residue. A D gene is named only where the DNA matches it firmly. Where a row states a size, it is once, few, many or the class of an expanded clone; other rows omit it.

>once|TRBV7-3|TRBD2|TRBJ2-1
TGTGCCAGCAGCCTATCGGCCCTAGCGGGACTCAATGAGCAGTTCTTC
CASSLSALAGLNEQFF
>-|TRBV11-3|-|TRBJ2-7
TGTGCCAGCTCTGTGCAGCGCGAGCAGTACTTC
CASSVQREQYF
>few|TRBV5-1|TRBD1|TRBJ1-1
TGCGCCAGCAGCTTGTTACAGGGGGCGGGCACTGAAGCTTTCTTT
CASSLLQGAGTEAFF
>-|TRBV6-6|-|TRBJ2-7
TGTGCCAGCAGTTACGAGAGGTCCTACGAGCAGTACTTC
CASSYERSYEQYF
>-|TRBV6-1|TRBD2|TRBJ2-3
TGTGCCAGCAGCCGGACTAGCGGGAGTCAAGATACGCAGTATTTT
CASSRTSGSQDTQYF
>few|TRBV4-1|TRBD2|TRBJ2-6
TGCGCCAGCAGCCAAGATTTGGGGGGGTCTGGGGCCAACGTCCTGACTTTC
CASSQDLGGSGANVLTF
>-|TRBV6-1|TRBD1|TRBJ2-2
TGTGCCAGCAGTTTGTCGACAGGGGTGAGCGGGGAGCTGTTTTTT
CASSLSTGVSGELFF
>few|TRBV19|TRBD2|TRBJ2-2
TGTGCCACCTGCACTAGCGGGAGGGCCACCGGGGAGCTGTTTTTT
CATCTSGRATGELFF
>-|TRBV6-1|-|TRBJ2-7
TGTGCCAGCAGTGAAGCCCGAGACTACGAGCAGTACTTC
CASSEARDYEQYF
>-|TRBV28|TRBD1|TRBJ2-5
TGTGCCAGCAGTTCCACAGGGGACCAAGAGACCCAGTACTTC
CASSSTGDQETQYF
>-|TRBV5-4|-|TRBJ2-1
TGTGCCAGCAGCTTGGCCGTACTTCATGAGCAGTTCTTC
CASSLAVLHEQFF
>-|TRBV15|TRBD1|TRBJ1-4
TGTGCCACCAGCCGTGACAGGGCGGAGAAACTGTTTTTT
CATSRDRAEKLFF
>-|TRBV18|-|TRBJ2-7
TGTGCCAGCTCACCACCTAGCGGCTCTACCTACGAGCAGTACTTC
CASSPPSGSTYEQYF
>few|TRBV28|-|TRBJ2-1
TGTGCCAGCAGAGCCCCCTTCTCCGTTAGCTCCTACAATGAGCAGTTCTTC
CASRAPFSVSSYNEQFF
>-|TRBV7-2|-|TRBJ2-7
TGTGCCAGCAGCCCTTCCCACCCCGGGTACGAGCAGTACTTC
CASSPSHPGYEQYF